Following are 14 T cell receptor beta chains from one sample sequenced in a study of blood T cell repertoires in COVID-19. TCRdb's copy holds only in-frame clones and misses some; the assay was immunoSEQ multiplex PCR. The table records about 40,000 clones, over 70% of them present only once. The sample was peripheral blood. These TCRs come from a woman older than 75 with acute or convalescent COVID-19.

The chain is built from TRBV25-1 and TRBJ2-3; D is uncertain. This CDR3 contains 13 residues. V was clipped by 4 bases and J by 3 bases, with 8 bases between them. Germline CDR1 reads MGHDK; CDR2 reads SYGVNS. CDR3 region: CASSVLDTDTQYF. In nucleotides, the CDR3 is TGTGCCAGCAGTGTCCTAGATACAGATACGCAGTATTTT.

This clone was recorded once. At one end, the junction sequence differs from germline, possibly due to a read error. This chain links TRBV2 with TRBJ2-3; 12 nucleotides match TRBD2. The CDR3 length is 14 residues. Germline V gives CDR1 SNHLY, CDR2 FYNNEI. The CDR3 DNA reads as TGTGCCAGCAGTGAAGCGCGGGGGACTAGCGGGCCTGGTTTT. Encoded protein: CASSEARGTSGPGF.

The V gene is TRBV19, the J gene TRBJ1-1; no definite D call. V was clipped by 7 bases and J by 0 bases, with 6 bases between them. CDR3 size: 12 residues. CDR1 is LNHDA, CDR2 SQIVND, per germline (reference sequence). CDR3: CASKRLNTEAFF. The CDR3 DNA reads as TGTGCCAGTAAGAGATTGAACACTGAAGCTTTCTTT.

This chain links TRBV19 with TRBJ1-2; D is possibly TRBD1 (5 bases). Trimming stripped 5 bases from V and 2 bases from J, with 9 bases between. This CDR3 comprises 13 residues. From germline, CDR1 is LNHDA and CDR2 SQIVND (reference sequence). For the CDR3, the DNA is TGTGCCAGTAGTTCGGACAACAACTATGGCTACACCTTC. It specifies CASSSDNNYGYTF. Full variable domain (outside the CDR3, taken from reference TRBV19 and TRBJ1-2): DGGITQSPKYLFRKEGQNVTLSCEQNLNHDAMYWYRQDPGQGLRLIYYSQIVNDFQKGDIAEGYSVSREKKESFPLTVTSAQKNPTAFYLCASSSDNNYGYTFGSGTRLTVV.

The chain links TRBV24-1 to TRBJ2-3, with TRBD2 identical over 8 bases. The V and J ends lost 4 bases and 10 bases, in that order; junction bases with no gene match: 3. Germline V CDR1 and CDR2: KGHDR, SFDVKD. This CDR3 contains 12 residues. The CDR3 protein is CATSEGLGAQYF. The CDR3 nucleotides read TGTGCCACCAGTGAGGGACTAGGGGCGCAGTATTTT.

The CDR3 DNA reads as TGTGCCAGCAGTGAGCCTAGCGGGAGAGCCGGCGAGCAGTACTTC. It codes for CASSEPSGRAGEQYF. The chain combines TRBV6-1 with TRBJ2-7, with 10 bases identical to TRBD2. CDR1 MNHNS and CDR2 SASEGT come from the germline V gene. The ends lost 3 bases at V and 6 bases at J; junction bases unmatched: 8. This CDR3 has 15 amino acids.

This chain links TRBV9 with TRBJ2-1; TRBD2 agrees at 9 bases. Trimming took 0 bases from V and 3 from J; bases not matched to a gene: 4. Germline lookup yields CDR1 SGDLS and CDR2 YYNGEE. The CDR3 runs 16 residues. The CDR3 loop reads CASSVGGLASYNEQFF. The DNA for the CDR3 is TGTGCCAGCAGCGTAGGGGGACTAGCTAGCTACAATGAGCAGTTCTTC.

The chain recombines TRBV7-2 with TRBJ1-1, with D possibly matching TRBD1 (6 bases). CDR3 size: 13 residues. CDR1 and CDR2 (germline): SGHTA, FQGNSA. The germline V and J ends were trimmed by 4 bases and 5 bases, with 11 bases remaining between them. In DNA, the CDR3 is TGTGCCAGCAGCTCACAGGGAGCGACTGAAGCTTTCTTT. As protein: CASSSQGATEAFF.

The chain couples TRBV2 to TRBJ2-1, with 10 bases matching TRBD2. The CDR3 length is 17 residues. CDR1 and CDR2 (germline): SNHLY, FYNNEI. V shed 5 bases, J shed 0 bases, and the junction held 7 bases outside the gene matches. The chain's CDR3 is CASSQLAGASSYNEQFF. In DNA form, the CDR3 reads TGTGCCAGCAGTCAGCTAGCGGGAGCCAGCTCCTACAATGAGCAGTTCTTC. Full variable domain (remainder filled in from reference TRBV2 and TRBJ2-1): EPEVTQTPSHQVTQMGQEVILRCVPISNHLYFYWYRQILGQKVEFLVSFYNNEISEKSEIFDDQFSVERPDGSNFTLKIRSTKLEDSAMYFCASSQLAGASSYNEQFFGPGTRLTVL.

The chain recombines TRBV30 with TRBJ2-3, with TRBD2 as a possible D gene (6 bases). This CDR3 region has 17 residues. V lost 2 bases, J lost 1 base, and 19 bases lay in between. Germline lookup yields CDR1 GTSNPN and CDR2 SVGIG (reference sequence). The CDR3 nucleotides read TGTGCCTGGAGTCGGGGATCGGGACTGCCAGGCACAGATACGCAGTATTTT. Its protein is CAWSRGSGLPGTDTQYF.

The gene calls are TRBV12-3 or TRBV12-4 and TRBJ2-5, with D unresolved. The CDR3 runs 13 residues. Trimming shortened V by 3 bases and J by 10 bases, and 15 bases separated the two germline ends. This chain's CDR3 is CASSFPQARIQYF. The CDR3 DNA reads as TGTGCCAGCAGTTTTCCCCAGGCCCGAATCCAGTACTTC.

The rearrangement uses TRBV5-6 and TRBJ2-7, with a tentative D call TRBD2 (5 bases). The V end was cut by 2 bases, the J end by 4 bases, with 16 bases between. The CDR3 length is 15 residues. Germline V gives CDR1 SGHDT, CDR2 YYEEEE. The CDR3 region is CASSLGLAADYEQYF. Here the CDR3 DNA reads TGTGCCAGCAGCTTAGGGCTAGCAGCAGATTACGAGCAGTACTTC.

The chain joins TRBV5-6 to TRBJ2-1, with TRBD2 as a possible D gene (8 bases). The V end was cut by 4 bases, the J end by 0 bases, with 17 bases between. Germline assignment: CDR1 SGHDT and CDR2 YYEEEE. The CDR3 sequence is 17 residues long. Here the CDR3 reads CASSLPTGTSSYNEQFF. The CDR3 DNA reads as TGTGCCAGCAGCCTGCCGACAGGGACTAGCTCCTACAATGAGCAGTTCTTC.

This sequence joins TRBV29-1 and TRBJ2-1, with D tentatively TRBD2 (6 bases). Per germline, CDR1 SQVTM and CDR2 ANQGSEA. The CDR3 is 14 amino acids. V lost 6 bases and J 0 bases, leaving 12 bases between the germline ends. CDR3 coding DNA: TGCAGCGTCGTACCGGGACTCTCCTACAATGAGCAGTTCTTC. It specifies CSVVPGLSYNEQFF.